A single sample is the source of the 15 T cell receptor beta chains below, sequenced in a study of response to subunit inactivated influenza vaccine. One entry per CDR3 protein, called by TCRdb with MiXCR from the RT-PCR reads. The sample lists 800,000 to 1,000,000 distinct CDR3 sequences, around 20% occurring once. This specimen consisted of PBMCs from blood, obtained roughly 5 days after vaccination. The receptors here all came from a man between 50 and 59 years old who received an inactivated influenza vaccine.

This clonotype was found a few times. V gene TRBV28 combines with J gene TRBJ1-5, with D possibly matching TRBD1 (5 bases). CDR3 length: 16 residues. CDR1 is MDHEN, CDR2 SYDVKM, per germline. V was cut by 0 bases and J by 2 bases, with 11 bases left in between. Written as DNA, the CDR3 is TGTGCCAGCAGTTTATGGGGAGGGGCGGGCAATCAGCCCCAGCATTTT. It translates to CASSLWGGAGNQPQHF.

The chain combines TRBV29-1 with TRBJ2-5; D uncertain. The V gene lost 8 bases and the J gene lost 4 bases, with 14 bases spanning the gap. Germline CDR1 reads SQVTM; CDR2 reads ANQGSEA. The CDR3 is made up of 12 amino acids. This CDR3 reads CSLRGGGETQYF. In DNA, the CDR3 is TGCAGCCTTCGCGGTGGTGGAGAGACCCAGTACTTC.

V usage is TRBV4-3 and J usage is TRBJ1-6; D uncertain. The CDR3 has 13 amino acids. V shed 0 bases and J shed 11 bases, with 8 bases lying between them. In germline, CDR1 is LGHNA, CDR2 YSLEER. CDR3 bases: TGCGCCAGCAGCCAAGAGTACCCAGCACCCCTCCACTTT. This encodes CASSQEYPAPLHF.

The chain combines TRBV7-8 with TRBJ2-3, with D possibly being TRBD1 (5 bases). The ends were cut back, 2 bases at V and 3 bases at J, with 24 bases in the middle. Germline CDR1 SGHVS, CDR2 FQNEAQ. The CDR3 contains 19 residues. CDR3 protein: CASSLRYPSAPQGTDTQYF. CDR3 nucleotide sequence: TGTGCCAGCAGCTTAAGGTACCCAAGCGCCCCCCAGGGAACAGATACGCAGTATTTT.

V and J are TRBV5-1 and TRBJ2-1, with TRBD1 matching over 9 bases. This CDR3 has 16 residues. J gave up 9 bases and V 4 bases, and 14 bases lay outside the gene matches. The germline gives CDR1 SGHRS, CDR2 YFSETQ. Here the CDR3 DNA reads TGCGCCAGCAGCGCCATAGGGGACAGGGAAATAGGTGAGCAGTTCTTC. Amino acid sequence: CASSAIGDREIGEQFF.

The chain uses TRBV12-3 or TRBV12-4 and TRBJ2-5; no clear D. The CDR3 spans 15 residues. V gave up 3 bases and J gave up 1 base, with 12 bases separating them. The CDR3 DNA is TGTGCCAGCAGTTTTCCCCTCCCGGGCCAAGAGACCCAGTACTTC. This translates into CASSFPLPGQETQYF.

This clonotype was found a few times. The chain has TRBV7-2 and TRBJ2-1, with 8 bases fitting TRBD2. CDR1 SGHTA and CDR2 FQGNSA come from the germline V gene. The CDR3 length is 17 residues. J was trimmed by 4 bases and V by 1 base; bases with no gene match: 9. The CDR3 reads CASSLGALAGQYNEQFF. In DNA form, the CDR3 reads TGTGCCAGCAGCTTAGGGGCGCTAGCGGGCCAATACAATGAGCAGTTCTTC.

This clonotype was counted between two and nine times. The chain recombines TRBV2 with TRBJ2-2, with TRBD1 matching 7 bases. Germline CDR1 is SNHLY and CDR2 is FYNNEI. With V trimmed by 5 bases and J by 2 bases, 5 bases remained unmatched. This CDR3 is 15 amino acids long. The DNA for the CDR3 is TGTGCCAGCAGTCGTGGACAGGACAACACCGGGGAGCTGTTTTTT. This encodes CASSRGQDNTGELFF.

This clonotype was counted between two and nine times. The CDR3 here is CASRGQSRDTQYF. The DNA of the CDR3 is TGTGCCAGCAGGGGACAGTCCCGGGATACGCAGTATTTT. This sequence joins TRBV5-6 and TRBJ2-3; the match to TRBD1 covers 7 bases. Trimming took 5 bases from V and 6 from J; bases not matched to a gene: 6. Per the germline V gene, CDR1 is SGHDT and CDR2 is YYEEEE. The CDR3 length is 13 residues. The variable domain in full, with the rest retrieved from reference TRBV5-6 and TRBJ2-3, is DAGVTQSPTHLIKTRGQQVTLRCSPKSGHDTVSWYQQALGQGPQFIFQYYEEEERQRGNFPDRFSGHQFPNYSSELNVNALLLGDSALYLCASRGQSRDTQYFGPGTRLTVL.

In its sample, this clonotype was seen many times. V and J are TRBV7-6 and TRBJ2-3, with 15 bases that match TRBD2. Germline V gene data show CDR1 as SGHVS and CDR2 as FNYEAQ. This CDR3 region has 17 residues. V trimming: 4 bases; J trimming: 4 bases; junction bases outside the gene matches: 6. The CDR3 here is CASSSRTSGGAADTQYF. DNA for the CDR3: TGTGCCAGCAGCTCTCGGACTAGCGGGGGGGCCGCAGATACGCAGTATTTT.

The chain combines TRBV20-1 with TRBJ1-4; TRBD1 matches at 7 bases. The CDR3 extends over 17 amino acids. In germline, CDR1 is DFQATT, CDR2 SNEGSKA (reference sequence). The V segment lost 0 bases and the J segment 0 bases; nucleotides outside the gene matches: 7. The CDR3 DNA follows: TGCAGTGCTAGAGATTCGGAGAGGGGGCCAACTAATGAAAAACTGTTTTTT. The encoded protein is CSARDSERGPTNEKLFF.

This clonotype was counted between two and nine times. The chain employs TRBV2 and TRBJ1-2, with D unclear. CDR1 and CDR2 (germline): SNHLY, FYNNEI. The CDR3 contains 13 residues. V shed 7 bases and J shed 3 bases, with 12 bases lying between them. The CDR3 coding sequence is TGTGCCAGCATGGGAGGGAGGGACTATGGCTACACCTTC. It specifies CASMGGRDYGYTF.

The chain has TRBV3-1 and TRBJ2-7; 8 bases fit TRBD1. Germline CDR1 and CDR2: LGHDT and YNNKEL (reference sequence). V was clipped by 1 base and J by 3 bases; unmatched bases: 8. CDR3 length: 16 residues. CDR3 nucleotide sequence: TGTGCCAGCAGCCAAGGGTTCGGGGACAGGAACTACGAGCAGTACTTC. Its translation is CASSQGFGDRNYEQYF.

This clonotype has just a few counts. This rearrangement joins TRBV5-6 to TRBJ1-4; D is undetermined. V lost 2 bases and J 8 bases, leaving 10 bases between the germline ends. The CDR3 spans 13 residues. Germline CDR1 is SGHDT and CDR2 is YYEEEE. The CDR3 sequence is CASSLPYEEKLFF. The CDR3 DNA reads as TGTGCCAGCAGCTTACCGTATGAAGAAAAACTGTTTTTT.

This rearrangement joins TRBV12-3 or TRBV12-4 to TRBJ1-3; 8 nucleotides agree with TRBD1. The CDR3 has 14 amino acids. V shed 5 bases and J 6 bases; nucleotides not matched to a gene: 6. For the CDR3, the DNA is TGTGCCAGCAGTGGGGGACAGGATGCAAACACCATATATTTT. It encodes CASSGGQDANTIYF.